The 14 T cell receptor beta chains below were found in one sample sequenced in a study of shared clonotypes between healthy human individuals. Here immunoSEQ multiplex PCR was the method, and the copy in TCRdb shows in-frame clones only, minus some. The sample holds roughly 700,000 clones; approximately 79% are singletons and the top ten take over 1.5%. The sequenced material came from memory CD4+ T cells sorted from blood. Subset defined: CD45RA-negative fraction. These receptors all come from a woman in her 30s in good health.

The genes are TRBV6-1 and TRBJ2-1; D gene ambiguous. Trimming took 7 bases from V and 0 from J, leaving 7 bases between them. Germline V gene data show CDR1 as MNHNS and CDR2 as SASEGT. The CDR3 runs 13 residues. CDR3 coding DNA: TGTGCCAGCACAGAGAGCTCCTACAATGAGCAGTTCTTC. Residues: CASTESSYNEQFF.

This clone has at least ten counts. The rearrangement links TRBV10-3 to TRBJ2-1; D could derive from TRBD1 or TRBD2 (5 bases each). Between the trimmed V and J ends, which lost 2 bases and 5 bases, there was a span of 13 bases. Germline values: CDR1 ENHRY, CDR2 SYGVKD. The CDR3 sequence is 15 residues long. The CDR3 loop reads CAISEKGKLDNEQFF. The CDR3 nucleotides read TGTGCCATCAGTGAGAAGGGGAAACTAGACAATGAGCAGTTCTTC.

V usage is TRBV10-2 and J usage is TRBJ2-1, with D uncertain. V lost 0 bases, J lost 3 bases, and 9 bases lay in between. Germline V lookup: CDR1 WSHSY, CDR2 SAAADI. This CDR3 has 15 residues. The CDR3 DNA follows: TGCGCCAGCAGTGAGTCGGTGGGGATCTACAATGAGCAGTTCTTC. Its translation is CASSESVGIYNEQFF.

This rearrangement joins TRBV29-1 to TRBJ2-7; 9 nucleotides match TRBD1. Trimming cost V 5 bases and J 3 bases; bases outside gene matches: 8. This CDR3 is 14 amino acids long. CDR1 and CDR2 (germline): SQVTM, ANQGSEA. DNA for the CDR3: TGCAGCGTTACTGCGGGACAGGGATTCTACGAGCAGTACTTC. Amino acid sequence: CSVTAGQGFYEQYF.

This clone has a handful of counts. V and J are TRBV28 and TRBJ1-5; 7 positions agree with TRBD1. V shed 6 bases, J shed 9 bases, and the junction held 14 bases outside the gene matches. CDR3 length: 15 amino acids. Germline V gives CDR1 MDHEN, CDR2 SYDVKM. The chain's CDR3 is CASRSGQATRGPQHF. CDR3 nucleotides: TGTGCCAGCAGGAGTGGACAGGCAACCCGGGGGCCCCAGCATTTT.

This clone turned up a few times. The chain couples TRBV7-8 to TRBJ1-1; no clear D. CDR1 is SGHVS, CDR2 FQNEAQ, per germline. This CDR3 spans 13 amino acids. V was trimmed by 5 bases and J by 1 base, leaving 8 bases between them. CDR3 region: CASSLLENTEAFF. The CDR3 DNA reads as TGTGCCAGCAGCCTCCTTGAGAACACTGAAGCTTTCTTT.

A word on this clone: Other nucleotide sequences from this sample produce the same CDR3. The rearrangement joins TRBV5-1 to TRBJ2-1; TRBD2 is a possible D gene (6 bases). From germline, CDR1 is SGHRS and CDR2 YFSETQ. V shed 1 base and J shed 6 bases, with 8 bases lying between them. This CDR3 is built from 13 residues. The CDR3 nucleotides read TGCGCCAGCAGCTTGAGTAGCGGCAATGAGCAGTTCTTC. Its translation: CASSLSSGNEQFF.

The chain links TRBV2 to TRBJ1-5; the D gene is possibly TRBD1 (6 bases). Germline V gene data show CDR1 as SNHLY and CDR2 as FYNNEI. Between the trimmed V and J ends, which lost 3 bases and 7 bases, there was a span of 16 bases. This CDR3 spans 15 amino acids. The CDR3 region is CASSDLRGGHQPQHF. As DNA, the CDR3 is TGTGCCAGCAGTGATCTGAGGGGGGGACACCAGCCCCAGCATTTT. Full variable domain (missing parts from reference TRBV2 and TRBJ1-5): EPEVTQTPSHQVTQMGQEVILRCVPISNHLYFYWYRQILGQKVEFLVSFYNNEISEKSEIFDDQFSVERPDGSNFTLKIRSTKLEDSAMYFCASSDLRGGHQPQHFGDGTRLSIL.

The chain has TRBV19 and TRBJ2-1; D unclear. The CDR3 sequence is 15 residues long. The V gene's germline CDR1 is LNHDA and CDR2 SQIVND (reference sequence). V gave up 2 bases and J gave up 6 bases, with 14 bases separating them. In DNA form, the CDR3 reads TGTGCCAGTAGTATAATGTTCGATTTGTCCAATGAGCAGTTCTTC. It yields the protein CASSIMFDLSNEQFF.

The chain employs TRBV28 and TRBJ1-3; a possible D gene is TRBD1 (5 bases). The CDR3 runs to 17 residues. Germline assignment: CDR1 MDHEN and CDR2 SYDVKM. The V and J ends lost 4 bases and 0 bases respectively, with 16 bases between them. CDR3 sequence reads: CASSSSLRGYSGNTIYF. In DNA form, the CDR3 reads TGTGCCAGCAGTTCGAGTCTCCGGGGCTACTCTGGAAACACCATATATTTT.

The V call is TRBV10-2, the J call TRBJ1-1; unclear D gene. Looked up from germline, CDR1 is WSHSY and CDR2 is SAAADI. V was shortened by 7 bases and J by 1 base, with 10 bases between the two germline ends. The CDR3 extends over 13 amino acids. In DNA, the CDR3 is TGCGCCAGCACTGGAGGTTGGAACACTGAAGCTTTCTTT. This gives the protein CASTGGWNTEAFF.

In this sample, this clone turned up a few times. The chain recombines TRBV2 with TRBJ2-5, with 10 bases matching TRBD2. Trimming cost V 5 bases and J 5 bases; bases outside gene matches: 8. Germline lookup yields CDR1 SNHLY and CDR2 FYNNEI. This CDR3 spans 15 amino acids. DNA for the CDR3: TGTGCCAGCAGTCTCCTTACTAGCGGGATGGAGACCCAGTACTTC. This gives the protein CASSLLTSGMETQYF.

This chain joins TRBV19 and TRBJ1-2; 9 positions match TRBD1. From germline, CDR1 is LNHDA and CDR2 SQIVND (reference sequence). Trimming cost V 3 bases and J 8 bases; bases outside gene matches: 10. CDR3 length: 15 amino acids. As DNA, the CDR3 is TGTGCCAGTAGTATTGGTGGACAGGGGTATGGAGGCTACACCTTC. This codes for CASSIGGQGYGGYTF.

This clone was picked up one time. CDR3 coding DNA: TGCGCCAGCAGCCCGGGTGCTAGAGGCATGACCACTGAAGCTTTCTTT. This sequence encodes CASSPGARGMTTEAFF. The chain is built from TRBV5-1 and TRBJ1-1; D is ambiguous. From germline, CDR1 is SGHRS and CDR2 YFSETQ. The CDR3 covers 16 residues. Trimming left V 4 bases short and J 4 bases short, with 20 bases between. The variable domain in full, completed from reference TRBV5-1 and TRBJ1-1, reads KAGVTQTPRYLIKTRGQQVTLSCSPISGHRSVSWYQQTPGQGLQFLFEYFSETQRNKGNFPGRFSGRQFSNSRSEMNVSTLELGDSALYLCASSPGARGMTTEAFFGQGTRLTVV.